This T cell receptor beta chain was captured by sequencing in a study of control samples from healthy donors and cancer patients. The V gene's germline CDR1 is KGHDR and CDR2 SFDVKD. The V and J ends lost 4 bases and 2 bases respectively, with 17 bases between them. CDR3 length: 16 residues. TCRdb's copy holds only in-frame clones and misses some; the assay was immunoSEQ multiplex PCR. The repertoire holds about 79,000 clones, with approximately 93% as singletons. The genes are TRBV24-1 and TRBJ2-7; maybe TRBD1 (7 bases). The sequence came from a woman aged 40 to 50 with lung cancer. Sequencing was carried out using PBMCs. The CDR3 DNA reads as TGTGCCACCAGTGAAGGGGGCGCGGGGCTACCCTACGAGCAGTACTTC. This encodes CATSEGGAGLPYEQYF.